Presented here are 15 T cell receptor beta chains from one specimen sequenced in a study of graft-versus-host responses after intestinal transplantation. TCRdb's table, derived via immunoSEQ multiplex PCR, lists solely in-frame clones and lacks some. Of some 23,000 clones listed, 94% are singletons. The sequences come from PBMCs, collected 156 days after intestinal transplant. These receptors were collected from a human patient who received an intestinal transplant, so some T cells may come from the graft donor.

The chain employs TRBV28 and TRBJ2-4; D is undetermined. The CDR3 is 16 residues long. Deletions cut 2 bases from V and 1 base from J, with 12 bases between. In germline, CDR1 is MDHEN, CDR2 SYDVKM. CDR3 region: CASSLLGGRAKNIQYF. In DNA form, the CDR3 reads TGTGCCAGCAGTTTACTTGGTGGTCGGGCCAAAAACATTCAGTACTTC. Full variable domain (missing parts from reference TRBV28 and TRBJ2-4): DVKVTQSSRYLVKRTGEKVFLECVQDMDHENMFWYRQDPGLGLRLIYFSYDVKMKEKGDIPEGYSVSREKKERFSLILESASTNQTSMYLCASSLLGGRAKNIQYFGAGTRLSVL.

This clone showed up just a few times. The V gene is TRBV6-5, the J gene TRBJ1-3, with 7 bases matching TRBD1. The ends lost 5 bases at V and 2 bases at J; junction bases unmatched: 0. The CDR3 covers 13 residues. Germline CDR1 MNHEY, CDR2 SVGAGI. The CDR3 DNA reads TGTGCCAGCAGTGGGACAGCTGGAAACACCATATATTTT. It is translated as CASSGTAGNTIYF.

This chain connects TRBV7-8 to TRBJ1-2; 8 bases align to TRBD1. This CDR3 region has 17 residues. CDR1 is SGHVS and CDR2 is FQNEAQ in the germline V gene. V shed 5 bases, J shed 2 bases, and the junction held 13 bases outside the gene matches. The CDR3 region has the DNA TGTGCCAGCAGCCAATACAGGGGGGTGGCCCTAAACTATGGCTACACCTTC. Its protein product is CASSQYRGVALNYGYTF.

The J gene is TRBJ2-5, the V gene TRBV30, with TRBD1 as a possible D gene (5 bases). Gene TRBJ2-7 matches the end of the DNA better, so the J call may be wrong. The CDR3 is made up of 16 amino acids. In germline, CDR1 is GTSNPN, CDR2 SVGIG (reference sequence). The CDR3 reads CAWSEQTASSYYEQYF. CDR3 coding DNA: TGTGCCTGGAGTGAACAGACAGCTTCAAGCTACTACGAGCAGTACTTC.

This chain links TRBV11-2 with TRBJ1-1, with 8 bases aligning to TRBD1. The CDR3 runs to 13 residues. V was clipped by 2 bases and J by 6 bases; unmatched bases: 2. Per germline, CDR1 SGHAT and CDR2 FQNNGV. CDR3 coding DNA: TGTGCCAGCAGCTTACTGACAGGGGCTGAAGCTTTCTTT. It encodes CASSLLTGAEAFF.

The V call is TRBV4-1, the J call TRBJ2-5, with 8 positions matching TRBD2. The CDR3 covers 15 residues. With V trimmed by 4 bases and J by 9 bases, 13 bases remained unmatched. The germline V gene has CDR1 MGHRA and CDR2 YSYEKL. The CDR3 sequence: CASSRTVPGLVAQYF. The CDR3 nucleotides read TGCGCCAGCAGCCGTACGGTACCGGGACTAGTAGCCCAGTACTTC.

V is TRBV19 and J is TRBJ1-1; no clear D gene. The CDR3 is 13 amino acids. In germline, CDR1 is LNHDA, CDR2 SQIVND (reference sequence). The germline V and J ends were trimmed by 3 bases and 3 bases, with 8 bases remaining between them. The CDR3 reads CASSIAEYTEAFF. The CDR3 DNA reads as TGTGCCAGTAGTATTGCGGAATACACTGAAGCTTTCTTT.

The rearrangement links TRBV7-2 to TRBJ2-5; a possible D gene is TRBD1 (5 bases). Trimming removed 5 bases from V and 5 bases from J, with 21 bases in between. Germline lookup yields CDR1 SGHTA and CDR2 FQGNSA. The CDR3 has 16 residues. The CDR3 sequence: CASSPPGHGESETQYF. CDR3 sequence (DNA): TGTGCCAGCAGCCCGCCTGGACATGGTGAGTCCGAGACCCAGTACTTC.

CDR3 region: CASSQVAGDNEQFF. As DNA, the CDR3 is TGCGCCAGCAGCCAAGTCGCCGGGGACAATGAGCAGTTCTTC. The chain links TRBV4-1 to TRBJ2-1; tentatively, D is TRBD2 (5 bases). The CDR3 consists of 14 residues. Germline V gene sequence: CDR1 MGHRA, CDR2 YSYEKL. V shed 1 base and J shed 5 bases, with 9 bases lying between them.

V is TRBV14 and J is TRBJ2-7, with D uncertain. The V and J ends lost 0 bases and 4 bases respectively, with 13 bases between them. This CDR3 has 15 residues. Germline V lookup: CDR1 SGHDN, CDR2 FVKESK. The CDR3 region is CASSQENRHEYEQYF. In nucleotides, the CDR3 is TGTGCCAGCAGCCAAGAGAACCGACATGAATACGAGCAGTACTTC.

V usage is TRBV4-1 and J usage is TRBJ2-1, with TRBD2 as a possible D gene (6 bases). The CDR3 totals 15 residues. The ends were cut back, 4 bases at V and 7 bases at J, with 17 bases in the middle. Germline CDR1 MGHRA, CDR2 YSYEKL. CDR3 sequence reads: CASSPRDGSLNEQFF. The CDR3 nucleotides read TGCGCCAGCAGCCCGCGGGACGGAAGCCTTAATGAGCAGTTCTTC.

This clone was found a few times. V gene TRBV25-1 combines with J gene TRBJ2-2; D is undetermined. V gave up 2 bases and J gave up 1 base, with 11 bases separating them. This CDR3 is 16 amino acids long. CDR1 and CDR2 (germline): MGHDK, SYGVNS. CDR3 nucleotides: TGTGCCAGCAGTGAACTCGTTCACGAGAACACCGGGGAGCTGTTTTTT. It codes for CASSELVHENTGELFF.

The rearrangement joins TRBV13 to TRBJ2-2; D call uncertain. Germline loops: CDR1 PRHDT, CDR2 FYEKMQ (reference sequence). V lost 5 bases to trimming and J lost 7 bases, with 11 bases between them. This CDR3 contains 13 residues. This chain's CDR3 is CASSPSVNGELFF. CDR3 bases: TGTGCCAGCAGCCCCTCGGTTAACGGGGAGCTGTTTTTT. Together with reference TRBV13 and TRBJ2-2, the CDR3 gives the full variable domain: AAGVIQSPRHLIKEKRETATLKCYPIPRHDTVYWYQQGPGQDPQFLISFYEKMQSDKGSIPDRFSAQQFSDYHSELNMSSLELGDSALYFCASSPSVNGELFFGEGSRLTVL.

The gene calls are TRBV7-3 and TRBJ2-5, with 10 bases that match TRBD2. V shed 6 bases, J shed 1 base, and the junction held 5 bases outside the gene matches. The CDR3 length is 15 residues. CDR1 and CDR2 from the germline V gene are SGHTA and FQGTGA. Written as DNA, the CDR3 is TGTGCCAGCAGGCCTAGCGGGGGCCTCCAAGAGACCCAGTACTTC. Translating gives CASRPSGGLQETQYF.

This chain uses TRBV4-3 with TRBJ2-7; D unclear. Germline lookup yields CDR1 LGHNA and CDR2 YSLEER. Trimming removed 1 base at V and 2 bases at J, with 18 bases between. The CDR3 covers 17 residues. CDR3 DNA sequence: TGCGCCAGCAGCCAAGGGTCGGCCTTCCCGCAACCCTACGAGCAGTACTTC. Encoded protein: CASSQGSAFPQPYEQYF.